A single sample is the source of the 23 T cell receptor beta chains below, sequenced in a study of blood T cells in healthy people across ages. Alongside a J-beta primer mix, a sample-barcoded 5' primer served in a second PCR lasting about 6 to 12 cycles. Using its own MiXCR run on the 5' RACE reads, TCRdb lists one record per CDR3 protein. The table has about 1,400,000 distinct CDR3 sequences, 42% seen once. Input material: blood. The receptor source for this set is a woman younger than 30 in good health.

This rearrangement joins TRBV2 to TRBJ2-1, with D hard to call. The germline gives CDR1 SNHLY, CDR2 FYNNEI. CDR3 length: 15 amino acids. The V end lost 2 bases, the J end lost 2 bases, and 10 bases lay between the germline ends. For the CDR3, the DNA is TGTGCCAGCAGTGAACGGCAGGTTGCCTACAATGAGCAGTTCTTC. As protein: CASSERQVAYNEQFF.

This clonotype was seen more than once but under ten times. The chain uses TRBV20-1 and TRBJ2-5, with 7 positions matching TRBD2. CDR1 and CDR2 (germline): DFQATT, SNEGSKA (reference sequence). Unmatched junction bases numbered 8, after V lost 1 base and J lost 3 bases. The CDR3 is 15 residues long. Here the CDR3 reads CSARGVEGGEETQYF. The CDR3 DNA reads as TGCAGTGCTAGAGGGGTGGAGGGAGGGGAAGAGACCCAGTACTTC.

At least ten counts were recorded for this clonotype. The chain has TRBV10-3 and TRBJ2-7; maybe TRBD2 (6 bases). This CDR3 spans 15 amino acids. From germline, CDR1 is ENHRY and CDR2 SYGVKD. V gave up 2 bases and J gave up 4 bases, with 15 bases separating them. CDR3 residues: CAISERGVSPYEQYF. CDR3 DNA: TGTGCCATCAGTGAGCGCGGGGTGTCCCCGTACGAGCAGTACTTC.

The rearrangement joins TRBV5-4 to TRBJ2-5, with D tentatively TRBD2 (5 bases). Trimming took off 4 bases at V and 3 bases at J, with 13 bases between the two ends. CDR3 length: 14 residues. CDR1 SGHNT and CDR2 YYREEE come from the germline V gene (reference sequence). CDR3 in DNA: TGTGCCAGCAGCCGCGGGCCGAAAAAAGAGACCCAGTACTTC. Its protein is CASSRGPKKETQYF.

This chain's CDR3 is CASSPGGNSYEQYF. The CDR3 nucleotides read TGTGCCAGCAGTCCGGGGGGAAACTCCTACGAGCAGTACTTC. The V and J genes are TRBV27 and TRBJ2-7, with TRBD2 identical over 7 bases. The V and J ends lost 5 bases and 0 bases, in that order; junction bases with no gene match: 4. The CDR3 sequence is 14 residues long. Looked up from germline, CDR1 is MNHEY and CDR2 is SMNVEV (reference sequence).

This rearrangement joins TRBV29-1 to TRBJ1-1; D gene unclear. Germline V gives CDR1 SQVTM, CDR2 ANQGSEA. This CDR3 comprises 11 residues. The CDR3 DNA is TGCGGCCACCCCTCGGACACTGAAGCTTTCTTT. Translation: CGHPSDTEAFF.

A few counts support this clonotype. The DNA for the CDR3 is TGTGCCATCACCCAAGACGGCTCTAACAATGAGCAGTTCTTC. This sequence encodes CAITQDGSNNEQFF. V and J are TRBV10-3 and TRBJ2-1, with D unresolved. Trimming shortened V by 7 bases and J by 5 bases, and 15 bases separated the two germline ends. This CDR3 is built from 14 residues. Germline V gene data show CDR1 as ENHRY and CDR2 as SYGVKD.

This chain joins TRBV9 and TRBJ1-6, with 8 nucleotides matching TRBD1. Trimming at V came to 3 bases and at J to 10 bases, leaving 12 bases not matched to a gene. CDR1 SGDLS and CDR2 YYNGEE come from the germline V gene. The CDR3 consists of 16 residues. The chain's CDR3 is CASSGYRGVVGSPLHF. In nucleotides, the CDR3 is TGTGCCAGCAGCGGTTACAGGGGGGTAGTAGGATCACCCCTCCACTTT.

The CDR3 region has the DNA TGTGCCTGGAGTGTCCGGGAGCAGGGGGCGCAGTATTTT. It is translated as CAWSVREQGAQYF. This chain uses TRBV30 with TRBJ2-3, with D possibly TRBD1 on 7 matching bases. Germline assignment: CDR1 GTSNPN and CDR2 SVGIG (reference sequence). This CDR3 region has 13 residues. V shed 0 bases and J shed 10 bases, with 14 bases lying between them.

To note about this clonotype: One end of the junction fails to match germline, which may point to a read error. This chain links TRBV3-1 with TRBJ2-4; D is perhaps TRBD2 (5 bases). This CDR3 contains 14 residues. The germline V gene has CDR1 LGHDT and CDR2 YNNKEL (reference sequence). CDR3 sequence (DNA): TGTGTCAGCAGCCAAGGACTAGCCAAAAACATTCAGTACTTC. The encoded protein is CVSSQGLAKNIQYF.

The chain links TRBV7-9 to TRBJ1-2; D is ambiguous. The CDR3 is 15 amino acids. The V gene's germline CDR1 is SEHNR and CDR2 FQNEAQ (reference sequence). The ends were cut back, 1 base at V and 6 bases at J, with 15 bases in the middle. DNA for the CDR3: TGTGCCAGCAGCTTAGGGTTGGCACAGTGGAATGGCTACACCTTC. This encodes CASSLGLAQWNGYTF.

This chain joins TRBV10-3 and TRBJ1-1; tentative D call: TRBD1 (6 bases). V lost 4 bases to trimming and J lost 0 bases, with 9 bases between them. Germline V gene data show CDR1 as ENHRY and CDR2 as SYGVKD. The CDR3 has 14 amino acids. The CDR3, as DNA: TGTGCCATCAGTGCCACAGGGCTGAACACTGAAGCTTTCTTT. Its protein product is CAISATGLNTEAFF.

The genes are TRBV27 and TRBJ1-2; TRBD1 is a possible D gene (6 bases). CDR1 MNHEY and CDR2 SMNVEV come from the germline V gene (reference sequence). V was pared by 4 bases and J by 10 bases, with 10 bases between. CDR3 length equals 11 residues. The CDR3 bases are TGTGCCAGCAGTTCGGGACATGTCTACACCTTC. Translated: CASSSGHVYTF.

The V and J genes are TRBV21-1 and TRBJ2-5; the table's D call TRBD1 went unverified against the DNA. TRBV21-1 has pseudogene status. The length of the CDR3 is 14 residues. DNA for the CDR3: TGTGCCAGCAGCCCCCTGCGGGACAGGGGGACCCAGTACTTC. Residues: CASSPLRDRGTQYF.

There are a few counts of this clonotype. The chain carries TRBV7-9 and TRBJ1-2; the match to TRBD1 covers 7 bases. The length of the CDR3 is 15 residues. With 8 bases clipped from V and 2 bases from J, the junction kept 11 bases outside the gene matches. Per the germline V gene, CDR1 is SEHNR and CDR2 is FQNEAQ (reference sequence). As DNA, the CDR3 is TGTGCCAGCGGCAACGACGGGACAGTCAACTATGGCTACACCTTC. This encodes CASGNDGTVNYGYTF.

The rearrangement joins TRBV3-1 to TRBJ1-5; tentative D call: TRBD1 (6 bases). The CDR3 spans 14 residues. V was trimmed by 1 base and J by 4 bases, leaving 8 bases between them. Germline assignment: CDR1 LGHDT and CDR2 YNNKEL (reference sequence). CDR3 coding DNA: TGTGCCAGCAGCCAAGCAGGGGCTAATCAGCCCCAGCATTTT. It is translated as CASSQAGANQPQHF.

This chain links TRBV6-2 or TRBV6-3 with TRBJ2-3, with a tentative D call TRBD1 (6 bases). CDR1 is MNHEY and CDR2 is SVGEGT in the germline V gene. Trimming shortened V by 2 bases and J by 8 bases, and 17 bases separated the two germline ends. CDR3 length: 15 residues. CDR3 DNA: TGTGCCAGCAGTTACGGTCAGGGGCCGTTTGGTACGCAGTATTTT. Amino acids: CASSYGQGPFGTQYF.

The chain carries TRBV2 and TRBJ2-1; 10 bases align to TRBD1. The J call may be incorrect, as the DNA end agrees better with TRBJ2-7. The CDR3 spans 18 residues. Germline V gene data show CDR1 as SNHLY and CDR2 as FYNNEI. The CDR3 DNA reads TGTGCCAGCACGTTCACTGAGGAAACCGGGACAGGGGCCTACGAGCAGTACTTC. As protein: CASTFTEETGTGAYEQYF.

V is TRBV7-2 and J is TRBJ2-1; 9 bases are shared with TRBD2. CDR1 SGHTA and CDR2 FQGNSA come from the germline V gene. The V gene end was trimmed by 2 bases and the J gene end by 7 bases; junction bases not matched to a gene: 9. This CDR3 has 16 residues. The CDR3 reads CASSLQSGTSWNEQFF. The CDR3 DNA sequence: TGTGCCAGCAGCTTACAGTCCGGGACTAGCTGGAATGAGCAGTTCTTC.

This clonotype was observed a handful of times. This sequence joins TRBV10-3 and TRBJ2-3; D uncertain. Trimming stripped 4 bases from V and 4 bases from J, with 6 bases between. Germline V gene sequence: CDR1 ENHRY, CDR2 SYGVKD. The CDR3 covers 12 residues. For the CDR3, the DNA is TGTGCCATCAGTGTGGGTTCAGATACGCAGTATTTT. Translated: CAISVGSDTQYF.

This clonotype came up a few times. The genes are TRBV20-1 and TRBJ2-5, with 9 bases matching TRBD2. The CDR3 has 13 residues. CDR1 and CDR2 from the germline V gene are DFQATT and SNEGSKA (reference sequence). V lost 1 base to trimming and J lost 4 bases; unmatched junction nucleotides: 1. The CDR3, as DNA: TGCAGTGCTAGAGTAGCGGGGGTAGAGACCCAGTACTTC. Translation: CSARVAGVETQYF.

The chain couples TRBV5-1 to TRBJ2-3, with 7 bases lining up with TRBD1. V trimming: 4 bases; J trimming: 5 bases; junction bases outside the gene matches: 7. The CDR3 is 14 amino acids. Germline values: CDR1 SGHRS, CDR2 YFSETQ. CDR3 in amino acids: CASSPGTVGDTQYF. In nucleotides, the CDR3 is TGCGCCAGCAGCCCCGGGACAGTAGGAGATACGCAGTATTTT.

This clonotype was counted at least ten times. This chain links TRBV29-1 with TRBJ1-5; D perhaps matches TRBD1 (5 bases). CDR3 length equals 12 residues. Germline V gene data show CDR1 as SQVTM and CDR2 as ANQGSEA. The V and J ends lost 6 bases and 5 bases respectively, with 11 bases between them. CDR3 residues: CSVGQGDQPQHF. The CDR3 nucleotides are TGCAGCGTAGGCCAGGGAGATCAGCCCCAGCATTTT.